What follows are 2 T cell receptor beta chains derived from one specimen sequenced in a study of cytomegalovirus exposure and HLA in healthy donors (dated by TCRdb to the late 2010s). The library was made by the immunoSEQ multiplex PCR assay. As stored in TCRdb, this immuneACCESS dataset retains in-frame rearrangements with V and J assigned. A fraction of the clones does not appear; measured against another copy, unresolved V genes explain less than half of the discrepancy, and the remainder lacks a known reason. The sample has about 190,000 clones on record, 86% of them singletons. The ten largest clones add up to approximately 1.5% of the sample. The sequenced material came from PBMCs. Receptors originate from a woman younger than 35 in good health and CMV-seronegative.

The CDR3 nucleotides read TGCGCCAGCAGCTTGGTTGGGAGCCGCGAGGGGGAGCTGTTTTTT. This encodes CASSLVGSREGELFF. V usage is TRBV5-1 and J usage is TRBJ2-2, with a weak D call TRBD2 (5 bases). The CDR3 length is 15 residues. Trimming removed 0 bases from V and 8 bases from J, with 14 bases in between. The germline gives CDR1 SGHRS, CDR2 YFSETQ. Full variable domain (rest looked up from reference TRBV5-1 and TRBJ2-2): KAGVTQTPRYLIKTRGQQVTLSCSPISGHRSVSWYQQTPGQGLQFLFEYFSETQRNKGNFPGRFSGRQFSNSRSEMNVSTLELGDSALYLCASSLVGSREGELFFGEGSRLTVL.

The chain has TRBV7-8 and TRBJ2-7; D is perhaps TRBD1 (6 bases). Germline lookup yields CDR1 SGHVS and CDR2 FQNEAQ. V was pared by 2 bases and J by 0 bases, with 14 bases between. The CDR3 spans 16 residues. CDR3 amino acids: CASSLQEQGFSYEQYF. For the CDR3, the DNA is TGTGCCAGCAGCTTACAAGAACAGGGCTTCTCCTACGAGCAGTACTTC.